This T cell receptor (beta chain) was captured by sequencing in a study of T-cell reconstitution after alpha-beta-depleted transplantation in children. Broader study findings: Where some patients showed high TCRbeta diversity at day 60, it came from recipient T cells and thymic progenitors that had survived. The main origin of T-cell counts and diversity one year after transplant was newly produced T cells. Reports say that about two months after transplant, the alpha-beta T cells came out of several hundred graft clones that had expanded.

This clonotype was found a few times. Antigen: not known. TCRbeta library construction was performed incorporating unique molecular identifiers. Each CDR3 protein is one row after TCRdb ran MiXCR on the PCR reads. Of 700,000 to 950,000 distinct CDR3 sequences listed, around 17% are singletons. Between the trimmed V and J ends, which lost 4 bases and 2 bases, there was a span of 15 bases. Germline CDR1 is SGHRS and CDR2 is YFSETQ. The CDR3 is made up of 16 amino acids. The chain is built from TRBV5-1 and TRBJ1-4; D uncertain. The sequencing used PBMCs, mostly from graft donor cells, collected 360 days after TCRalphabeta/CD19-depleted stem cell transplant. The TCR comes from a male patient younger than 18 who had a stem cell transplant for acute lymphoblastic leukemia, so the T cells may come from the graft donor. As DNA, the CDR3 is TGCGCCAGCAGCCCCTCTCGGCGGGCGACTAATGAAAAACTGTTTTTT. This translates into CASSPSRRATNEKLFF.